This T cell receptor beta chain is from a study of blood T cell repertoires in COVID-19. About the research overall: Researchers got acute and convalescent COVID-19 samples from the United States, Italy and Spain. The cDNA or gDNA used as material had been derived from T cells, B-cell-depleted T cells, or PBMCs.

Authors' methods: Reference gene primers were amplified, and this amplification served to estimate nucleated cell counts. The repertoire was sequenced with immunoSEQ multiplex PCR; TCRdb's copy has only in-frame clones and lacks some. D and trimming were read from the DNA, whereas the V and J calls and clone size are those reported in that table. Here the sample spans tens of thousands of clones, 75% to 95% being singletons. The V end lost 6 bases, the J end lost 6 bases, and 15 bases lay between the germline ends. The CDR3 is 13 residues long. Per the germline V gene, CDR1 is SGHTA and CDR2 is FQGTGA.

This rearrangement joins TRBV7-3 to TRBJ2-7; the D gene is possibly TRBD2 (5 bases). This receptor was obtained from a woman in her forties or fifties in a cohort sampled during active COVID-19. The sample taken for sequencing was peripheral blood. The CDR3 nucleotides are TGTGCCAGCAGTCGAGGGTTCCCCTCCGAGCAGTACTTC. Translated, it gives CASSRGFPSEQYF. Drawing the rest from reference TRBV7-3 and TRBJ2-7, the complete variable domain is GAGVSQTPSNKVTEKGKYVELRCDPISGHTALYWYRQSLGQGPEFLIYFQGTGAADDSGLPNDRFFAVRPEGSVSTLKIQRTERGDSAVYLCASSRGFPSEQYFGPGTRLTVT.